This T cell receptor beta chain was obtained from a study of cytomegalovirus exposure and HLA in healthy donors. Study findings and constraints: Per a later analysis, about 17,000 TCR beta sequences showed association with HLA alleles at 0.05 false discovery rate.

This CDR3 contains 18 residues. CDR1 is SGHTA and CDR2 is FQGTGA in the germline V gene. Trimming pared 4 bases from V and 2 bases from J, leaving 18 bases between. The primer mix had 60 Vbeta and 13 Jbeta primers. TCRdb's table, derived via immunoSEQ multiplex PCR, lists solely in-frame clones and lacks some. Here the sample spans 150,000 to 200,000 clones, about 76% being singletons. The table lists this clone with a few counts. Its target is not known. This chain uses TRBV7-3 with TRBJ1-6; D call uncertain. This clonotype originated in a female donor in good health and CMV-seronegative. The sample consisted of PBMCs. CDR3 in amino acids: CASSSPTPISTYNSPLHF. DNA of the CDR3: TGTGCCAGCAGCTCCCCGACTCCAATAAGCACCTATAATTCACCCCTCCACTTT.